This T cell receptor (beta chain) was sequenced for a study of blood T cell repertoires in COVID-19. V lost 4 bases to trimming and J lost 7 bases; unmatched junction nucleotides: 9. The CDR3 sequence is 14 residues long. Germline V CDR1 and CDR2: PRHDT, FYEKMQ (reference sequence). Assay used: immunoSEQ multiplex PCR; TCRdb lists only in-frame clones, some missing. The sample records approximately 360,000 clones, more than 70% being singletons. The count of this clone is one. This TCR was sampled from a man aged 35-49 years with acute or convalescent COVID-19. The chain recombines TRBV13 with TRBJ2-7, with 8 nucleotides matching TRBD1. The specimen was peripheral blood. CDR3: CASSSVPQGAEQYF. The CDR3 DNA is TGTGCCAGCAGCTCAGTTCCCCAGGGGGCGGAGCAGTACTTC.